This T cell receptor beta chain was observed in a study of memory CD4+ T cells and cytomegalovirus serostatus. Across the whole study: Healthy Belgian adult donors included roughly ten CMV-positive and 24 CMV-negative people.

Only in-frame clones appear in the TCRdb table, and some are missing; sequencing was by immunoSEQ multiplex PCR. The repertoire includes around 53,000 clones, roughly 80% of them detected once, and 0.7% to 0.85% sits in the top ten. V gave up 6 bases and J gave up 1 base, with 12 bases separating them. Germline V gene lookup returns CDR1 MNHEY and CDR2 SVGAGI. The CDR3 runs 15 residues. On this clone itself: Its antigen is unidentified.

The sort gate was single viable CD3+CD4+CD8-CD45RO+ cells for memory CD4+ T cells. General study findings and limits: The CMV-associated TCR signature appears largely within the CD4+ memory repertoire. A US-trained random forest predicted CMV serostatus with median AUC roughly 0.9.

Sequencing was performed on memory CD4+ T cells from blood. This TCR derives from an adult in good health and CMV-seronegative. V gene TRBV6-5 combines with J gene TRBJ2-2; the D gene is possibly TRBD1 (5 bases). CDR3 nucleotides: TGTGCCAGCAGGGGTCGCACAGGGAACACCGGGGAGCTGTTTTTT. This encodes CASRGRTGNTGELFF.